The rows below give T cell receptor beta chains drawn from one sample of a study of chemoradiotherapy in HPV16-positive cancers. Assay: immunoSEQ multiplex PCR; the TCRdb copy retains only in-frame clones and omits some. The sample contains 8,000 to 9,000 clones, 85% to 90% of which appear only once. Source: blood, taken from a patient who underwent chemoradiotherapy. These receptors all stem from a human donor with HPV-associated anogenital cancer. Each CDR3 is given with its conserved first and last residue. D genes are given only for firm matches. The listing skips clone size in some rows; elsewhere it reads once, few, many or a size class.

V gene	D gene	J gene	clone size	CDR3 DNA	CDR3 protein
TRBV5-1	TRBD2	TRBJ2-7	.	TGCGCCAGCAGCTTGGGCGGACTAGCGGGGCCAAGAGGGTCCTACGAGCAGTACTTC	CASSLGGLAGPRGSYEQYF
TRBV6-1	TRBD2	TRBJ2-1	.	TGTGCCAGCAGTGAACGGGCCCAAATTCGGGCTAGCGGGAGCCGGGATGAGCAGTTCTTC	CASSERAQIRASGSRDEQFF
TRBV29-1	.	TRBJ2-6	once	TGCAGCGTTGGGGGGTCGGGGACTGGGGCCAACGTCCTGACTTTC	CSVGGSGTGANVLTF
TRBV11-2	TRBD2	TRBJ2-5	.	TGTGCCAGCAGCTTAGATCGGGGGACTAGCGGGGGGCTAGAGACCCAGTACTTC	CASSLDRGTSGGLETQYF
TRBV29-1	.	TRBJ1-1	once	TGCAGCGTTGTATCGGAGAACACTGAAGCTTTCTTT	CSVVSENTEAFF
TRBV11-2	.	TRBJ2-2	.	TGTGCCAGCAGCCTAACCTGGGACCGCGCGAACACCGGGGAGCTGTTTTTT	CASSLTWDRANTGELFF
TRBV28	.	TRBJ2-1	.	TGTGCCAGCAGTTTATCGGCTAGTAGCAATGAGCAGTTCTTC	CASSLSASSNEQFF
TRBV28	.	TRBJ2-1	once	TGTGCCAGCAGTTTTGTATCGACGGGAGAGGACAATGAGCAGTTCTTC	CASSFVSTGEDNEQFF
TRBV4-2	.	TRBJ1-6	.	TGTGCCAGCAGCCAAACAACATGGGGCGATTCACCCCTCCACTTT	CASSQTTWGDSPLHF
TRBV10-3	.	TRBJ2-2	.	TGTGCCGCCCTAGTCGAGAATCCCGGGGAGCTGTTTTTT	CAALVENPGELFF